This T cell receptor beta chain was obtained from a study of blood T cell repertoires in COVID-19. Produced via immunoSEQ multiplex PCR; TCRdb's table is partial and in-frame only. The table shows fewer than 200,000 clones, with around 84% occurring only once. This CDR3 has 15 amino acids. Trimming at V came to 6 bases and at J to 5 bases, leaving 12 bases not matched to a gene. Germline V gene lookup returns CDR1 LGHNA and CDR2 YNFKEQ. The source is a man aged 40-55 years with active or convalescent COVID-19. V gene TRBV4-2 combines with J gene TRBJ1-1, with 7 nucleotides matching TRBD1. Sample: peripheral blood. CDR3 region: CASSSDQGVETEAFF. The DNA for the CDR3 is TGTGCCAGCAGTTCAGATCAGGGGGTGGAAACTGAAGCTTTCTTT.